These 27 T cell receptor beta chains were all obtained from the same sample, sequenced in a study of cytomegalovirus exposure and HLA in healthy donors (dated by TCRdb to about 2017). Receptor amplification or capture employed the immunoSEQ multiplex PCR assay. For the multiplex PCR, a mixture combining 60 forward primers for TCR Vbeta segments and 13 reverse primers for TCR Jbeta segments was used. Imported from immuneACCESS, the table was reduced by TCRdb to in-frame sequences with V and J called. These copies leave out some clones; in studies compared against another copy, an unresolved V gene accounts for under half, and the cause of the remainder is not known. The sample table records 130,000 or so clones; 70% to 80% of these occur just once. The leading ten clones occupy about 8.3% of the sample. The sequencing sample was made of PBMCs. These receptors originate from a woman between 50 and 59 years old in good health and CMV-seropositive.

V usage is TRBV6-1 and J usage is TRBJ2-7; 11 nucleotides line up with TRBD2. Trimming removed 2 bases from V and 5 bases from J; junction bases left unmatched: 8. Looked up from germline, CDR1 is MNHNS and CDR2 is SASEGT. The CDR3 runs to 16 residues. In nucleotides, the CDR3 is TGTGCCAGCAGTGAACACATAGCGGGGGGGCCCAACGAGCAGTACTTC. It specifies CASSEHIAGGPNEQYF.

As concerns this clone: This sequence may be a read error, since a much larger clone differs from it by one base. Other DNA sequences of this sample code for an identical CDR3. The chain has TRBV27 and TRBJ1-5; 7 bases fit TRBD1. The V segment lost 3 bases and the J segment 7 bases; nucleotides outside the gene matches: 3. CDR3 length: 13 residues. CDR1 is MNHEY and CDR2 is SMNVEV in the germline V gene (reference sequence). The CDR3 here is CASSFTGEQPQHF. CDR3 bases: TGTGCCAGCAGTTTTACAGGGGAACAGCCCCAGCATTTT.

The V and J genes are TRBV5-1 and TRBJ1-4; tentative D call: TRBD1 (6 bases). V was clipped by 3 bases and J by 5 bases, with 14 bases between them. The CDR3 is 15 amino acids. Germline CDR1 SGHRS, CDR2 YFSETQ. The CDR3 protein is CASSSPGAGNEKLFF. In DNA form, the CDR3 reads TGCGCCAGCAGCTCGCCAGGGGCTGGGAATGAAAAACTGTTTTTT. The full variable domain, with the rest looked up from reference TRBV5-1 and TRBJ1-4, is KAGVTQTPRYLIKTRGQQVTLSCSPISGHRSVSWYQQTPGQGLQFLFEYFSETQRNKGNFPGRFSGRQFSNSRSEMNVSTLELGDSALYLCASSSPGAGNEKLFFGSGTQLSVL.

Sample share makes this clone medium-sized. The chain has TRBV11-2 and TRBJ1-3; maybe TRBD1 (5 bases). This CDR3 is 13 amino acids long. The germline V and J ends were trimmed by 6 bases and 6 bases, with 12 bases remaining between them. The germline gives CDR1 SGHAT, CDR2 FQNNGV. The CDR3 sequence: CASSSPRENTIYF. As DNA, the CDR3 is TGTGCCAGCAGTTCTCCCAGGGAAAACACCATATATTTT.

The chain links TRBV2 to TRBJ1-5; D unresolved. The germline gives CDR1 SNHLY, CDR2 FYNNEI. This CDR3 is 13 amino acids long. V lost 6 bases, J lost 0 bases, and 6 bases lay in between. CDR3 nucleotides: TGTGCCAGCAGGCGCGATAGCAATCAGCCCCAGCATTTT. Translation: CASRRDSNQPQHF. The variable domain in full, with the rest retrieved from reference TRBV2 and TRBJ1-5, is EPEVTQTPSHQVTQMGQEVILRCVPISNHLYFYWYRQILGQKVEFLVSFYNNEISEKSEIFDDQFSVERPDGSNFTLKIRSTKLEDSAMYFCASRRDSNQPQHFGDGTRLSIL.

CDR3 region: CASSLKAGETQYF. The CDR3 coding sequence is TGCGCCAGCAGCCTAAAGGCGGGGGAGACCCAGTACTTC. The chain employs TRBV4-3 and TRBJ2-5, with D possibly being TRBD2 (6 bases). The V gene's germline CDR1 is LGHNA and CDR2 YSLEER. Between the trimmed V and J ends, which lost 4 bases and 5 bases, there was a span of 11 bases. This CDR3 comprises 13 residues.

This clone has more than one count but fewer than ten. A far larger clone is a single base away, which makes a read error likely. The chain uses TRBV11-1 and TRBJ2-3, with D possibly matching TRBD1 (5 bases). This CDR3 contains 15 residues. Trimming removed 5 bases from V and 2 bases from J, with 14 bases in between. Germline-derived CDR1 and CDR2 are SGHAT and FQDESV (reference sequence). CDR3 nucleotides: TGTGCCAGCAGCCAAGTTCCAGGGCCCACAGATACGCAGTATTTT. Protein product: CASSQVPGPTDTQYF. Together with reference TRBV11-1 and TRBJ2-3, the CDR3 gives the full variable domain: EAEVAQSPRYKITEKSQAVAFWCDPISGHATLYWYRQILGQGPELLVQFQDESVVDDSQLPKDRFSAERLKGVDSTLKIQPAELGDSAMYLCASSQVPGPTDTQYFGPGTRLTVL.

The table lists this clone with a count of one. Other DNA variants within this sample encode the same CDR3. V and J are TRBV7-2 and TRBJ2-5; perhaps TRBD1 as D (6 bases). Trimming took 1 base from V and 5 from J, leaving 11 bases between them. Germline V CDR1 and CDR2: SGHTA, FQGNSA. This CDR3 is 14 amino acids long. CDR3 region: CASSLGGGRETQYF. The CDR3 DNA reads as TGTGCCAGCAGCTTAGGAGGGGGTAGGGAGACCCAGTACTTC.

J is TRBJ2-7 and V is TRBV14; D might be TRBD2 (5 bases). CDR3 length: 15 amino acids. CDR1 is SGHDN and CDR2 is FVKESK in the germline V gene. V was cut by 0 bases and J by 5 bases, with 14 bases left in between. In nucleotides, the CDR3 is TGTGCCAGCAGCCAAGATCGGGCCCGAGCGGACGAGCAGTACTTC. Its translation: CASSQDRARADEQYF.

This chain uses TRBV7-2 with TRBJ2-1; the match to TRBD2 covers 10 bases. Trimming took 5 bases from V and 7 from J; bases not matched to a gene: 8. The germline CDR1 and CDR2 sequences are SGHTA and FQGNSA. The CDR3 length is 15 residues. CDR3 coding DNA: TGTGCCAGCAGCCCCCCTAGCGGGAGATGGAATGAGCAGTTCTTC. This sequence encodes CASSPPSGRWNEQFF.

This chain connects TRBV5-1 to TRBJ1-1; 8 nucleotides align to TRBD1. There are 13 residues in the CDR3. The V segment lost 7 bases and the J segment 3 bases; nucleotides outside the gene matches: 5. The V gene's germline CDR1 is SGHRS and CDR2 YFSETQ. CDR3 in DNA: TGCGCCAGCGGAACACAGGGGGACACTGAAGCTTTCTTT. It translates to CASGTQGDTEAFF.

This clone appeared a single time. This chain joins TRBV2 and TRBJ2-1; 7 nucleotides line up with TRBD2. Losses at the gene ends were 7 bases for V and 4 bases for J; bases not matched to a gene: 7. The CDR3 is 14 amino acids. In germline, CDR1 is SNHLY, CDR2 FYNNEI. The CDR3 reads CASKSASGYNEQFF. The CDR3 DNA follows: TGTGCCAGCAAATCCGCTAGCGGTTACAATGAGCAGTTCTTC.

The chain carries TRBV4-1 and TRBJ1-2; 7 nucleotides match TRBD1. Germline CDR1 MGHRA, CDR2 YSYEKL. This CDR3 has 18 residues. J was trimmed by 2 bases and V by 1 base; bases with no gene match: 13. The CDR3 region is CASSQGKKSRQGNYGYTF. CDR3 nucleotides: TGCGCCAGCAGCCAAGGAAAAAAATCCCGACAGGGAAACTATGGCTACACCTTC.

V is TRBV18 and J is TRBJ2-7; 9 nucleotides match TRBD2. Unmatched junction bases numbered 13, after V lost 6 bases and J lost 4 bases. Germline loops: CDR1 KGHSH, CDR2 LQKENI. The CDR3 has 16 residues. The CDR3 loop is CASSPRGAGGLYEQYF. In DNA form, the CDR3 reads TGTGCCAGCTCGCCTCGTGGGGCGGGGGGGCTTTACGAGCAGTACTTC.

The gene calls are TRBV11-2 and TRBJ1-1; 9 nucleotides line up with TRBD1. Trimming took 3 bases from V and 5 from J; bases not matched to a gene: 1. Germline CDR1 SGHAT, CDR2 FQNNGV. This CDR3 comprises 13 residues. The CDR3 nucleotides are TGTGCCAGCAGCTTGACAGGGGGGACTGAAGCTTTCTTT. This codes for CASSLTGGTEAFF. Full variable domain (remainder filled in from reference TRBV11-2 and TRBJ1-1): EAGVAQSPRYKIIEKRQSVAFWCNPISGHATLYWYQQILGQGPKLLIQFQNNGVVDDSQLPKDRFSAERLKGVDSTLKIQPAKLEDSAVYLCASSLTGGTEAFFGQGTRLTVV.

The chain links TRBV18 to TRBJ1-1, with TRBD1 matching over 7 bases. In germline, CDR1 is KGHSH, CDR2 LQKENI. V lost 3 bases, J lost 2 bases, and 9 bases stayed unmatched. CDR3 length: 16 residues. The DNA for the CDR3 is TGTGCCAGCTCACCGGGGGTCGACAGGGTAAACACTGAAGCTTTCTTT. This translates into CASSPGVDRVNTEAFF. The whole variable domain, remainder taken from reference TRBV18 and TRBJ1-1, is NAGVMQNPRHLVRRRGQEARLRCSPMKGHSHVYWYRQLPEEGLKFMVYLQKENIIDESGMPKERFSAEFPKEGPSILRIQQVVRGDSAAYFCASSPGVDRVNTEAFFGQGTRLTVV.

In its sample, this clone was seen a few times. The chain combines TRBV7-2 with TRBJ2-3; TRBD2 might be the D (5 bases). The germline V gene encodes CDR1 SGHTA and CDR2 FQGNSA. The ends were cut back, 6 bases at V and 0 bases at J, with 10 bases in the middle. This CDR3 is 14 amino acids long. The CDR3 loop is CASRPTGSTDTQYF. CDR3 DNA: TGTGCCAGCAGACCTACGGGGAGCACAGATACGCAGTATTTT.

This clone was picked up one time. The chain joins TRBV5-4 to TRBJ1-2; no firm D call. V was trimmed by 0 bases and J by 4 bases, leaving 13 bases between them. CDR3 length: 15 residues. Per the germline V gene, CDR1 is SGHNT and CDR2 is YYREEE (reference sequence). The CDR3 loop is CASSLAVGGPYGYTF. CDR3 coding DNA: TGTGCCAGCAGCTTGGCGGTCGGCGGGCCCTATGGCTACACCTTC.

The chain couples TRBV4-3 to TRBJ2-5; TRBD2 matches at 14 bases. The germline gives CDR1 LGHNA, CDR2 YSLEER. V trimming: 3 bases; J trimming: 3 bases; junction bases outside the gene matches: 9. This CDR3 region has 18 residues. The CDR3 nucleotides read TGCGCCAGCAGCCATGCTTTGACTAGCGGGAGGGGTGAAGAGACCCAGTACTTC. Its translation is CASSHALTSGRGEETQYF.

The chain joins TRBV27 to TRBJ1-2, with 7 nucleotides matching TRBD1. Germline-derived CDR1 and CDR2 are MNHEY and SMNVEV (reference sequence). CDR3 length: 17 amino acids. V trimming: 0 bases; J trimming: 7 bases; junction bases outside the gene matches: 14. The CDR3, as DNA: TGTGCCAGCAGTTTATCAGGAGGGGGCGCGTATTCAGGTGGCTACACCTTC. Protein product: CASSLSGGGAYSGGYTF.

V usage is TRBV18 and J usage is TRBJ1-4; 8 bases match TRBD1. Per the germline V gene, CDR1 is KGHSH and CDR2 is LQKENI. CDR3 length equals 15 residues. After removal of 3 bases from V and 7 bases from J, the junction contained 7 bases not matched to a gene. The CDR3 DNA follows: TGTGCCAGCTCACCTCCGGGACAGGCGGGTGAAAAACTGTTTTTT. Amino acid sequence: CASSPPGQAGEKLFF.

V usage is TRBV30 and J usage is TRBJ2-7, with TRBD2 matching 8 bases. CDR3 length equals 13 residues. In germline, CDR1 is GTSNPN, CDR2 SVGIG (reference sequence). The trim removed 7 bases at V and 3 bases at J, leaving 8 bases unmatched. CDR3 in DNA: TGTGCCTCGCAGACTAGCGCCATCTACGAGCAGTACTTC. Amino acids: CASQTSAIYEQYF.

The genes are TRBV4-3 and TRBJ2-2; D is uncertain. CDR3 length: 16 residues. Trimming shortened V by 1 base and J by 0 bases, and 9 bases separated the two germline ends. From germline, CDR1 is LGHNA and CDR2 YSLEER. Written as DNA, the CDR3 is TGCGCCAGCAGCCAAGGGCGTCTAGCGAACACCGGGGAGCTGTTTTTT. This gives the protein CASSQGRLANTGELFF.

V gene TRBV4-3 combines with J gene TRBJ2-2; 8 bases match TRBD2. This CDR3 is 13 amino acids long. Germline V gene sequence: CDR1 LGHNA, CDR2 YSLEER. V shed 8 bases, J shed 5 bases, and the junction held 4 bases outside the gene matches. CDR3 residues: CASQRERTGELFF. The CDR3 nucleotides read TGCGCCAGCCAGCGGGAGCGGACCGGGGAGCTGTTTTTT.

The rearrangement links TRBV10-3 to TRBJ1-2, with 7 bases identical to TRBD1. The CDR3 length is 13 residues. J gave up 7 bases and V 3 bases, and 5 bases lay outside the gene matches. In germline, CDR1 is ENHRY, CDR2 SYGVKD. CDR3 coding DNA: TGTGCCATCAGTGACAGGGGGGAGACTGGCTACACCTTC. This sequence encodes CAISDRGETGYTF.

This clone is a singleton in its sample. The rearrangement joins TRBV27 to TRBJ2-3; 13 nucleotides align to TRBD2. The germline CDR1 and CDR2 sequences are MNHEY and SMNVEV (reference sequence). J was trimmed by 2 bases and V by 6 bases; bases with no gene match: 5. The CDR3 loop spans 16 amino acids. The CDR3 DNA reads TGTGCCAGCAGCACAGGGACTAGCGGGGTCACAGATACGCAGTATTTT. Encoded protein: CASSTGTSGVTDTQYF.

The chain employs TRBV2 and TRBJ2-2, with a weak D call TRBD2 (6 bases). V lost 10 bases and J lost 8, with 14 bases in between. The germline CDR1 and CDR2 sequences are SNHLY and FYNNEI. The CDR3 runs to 12 residues. CDR3: CATGPGRGELFF. Here the CDR3 DNA reads TGTGCCACGGGCCCGGGGAGGGGGGAGCTGTTTTTT.